This entry describes one T cell receptor beta chain. The antigen is undetermined. Each donor was a Caucasian adult residing in Nashville, Tennessee. The sample originates from a study of shared clonotypes between healthy human individuals. Notes on the study in general: Enrolling few donors narrowed the genetic and exposure-history diversity that was represented. Naive subsets tended to show greater estimated richness than memory subsets.

Per the authors' pipeline: ImmunoSEQ output lacked quality scores and full-length reads, limiting matched filtering. The data were produced by immunoSEQ multiplex PCR, yet TCRdb's version contains in-frame clones alone and is incomplete. The V and J calls and clone size are taken from that table; D and trimming were inferred from the DNA. The table shows 2 million to 3 million clones, with approximately 93% occurring only once. This TCR was sampled from a man younger than 35 in good health. Some clones in this sample may be carry-over from other donors' samples. Material: naive CD4+ T cells from PBMCs. Subset here: CD45RA+ positively selected.

CDR3 bases: TGTGCCAGCAGTACTCGAAGGTGGGACAGGGCCCCCTACGAGCAGTACTTC. It codes for CASSTRRWDRAPYEQYF. The chain couples TRBV13 to TRBJ2-7, with 9 bases fitting TRBD1. Germline V lookup: CDR1 PRHDT, CDR2 FYEKMQ (reference sequence). The CDR3 length is 17 residues. Unmatched junction bases numbered 14, after V lost 6 bases and J lost 2 bases. The whole variable domain, filled in from reference TRBV13 and TRBJ2-7, reads AAGVIQSPRHLIKEKRETATLKCYPIPRHDTVYWYQQGPGQDPQFLISFYEKMQSDKGSIPDRFSAQQFSDYHSELNMSSLELGDSALYFCASSTRRWDRAPYEQYFGPGTRLTVT.